This T cell receptor (beta chain) was identified in a study of shared clonotypes between healthy human individuals. This clone turned up a few times. CD45RO-negative, CCR7-positively selected cells formed the naive CD8 fraction, excluding terminally differentiated effector memory CD45RA+ cells. Generated by immunoSEQ multiplex PCR, the TCRdb table keeps only in-frame clones and is missing some. The sample contains roughly 2.1 million clones, 85% to 95% of which appear only once. The germline gives CDR1 SGHNT, CDR2 YYREEE (reference sequence). Trimming stripped 5 bases from V and 2 bases from J, with 10 bases between. This CDR3 is 13 amino acids long.

The receptor's source is a man between 18 and 29 years old in good health. Some clones in this sample may be carry-over from other donors' samples. Material: naive CD8+ T cells from PBMCs. The chain couples TRBV5-4 to TRBJ1-2; a possible D gene is TRBD1 (5 bases). The DNA of the CDR3 is TGTGCCAGCAGGAAACAGGAAAACTATGGCTACACCTTC. Its protein is CASRKQENYGYTF.